This TCR beta chain was documented in a study of CD8 T cells in Susac syndrome. The CDR3 totals 14 residues. V lost 7 bases to trimming and J lost 1 base, with 13 bases between them. Germline values: CDR1 SNHLY, CDR2 FYNNEI. cDNA came from roughly 0.5 to 1 ug RNA primed by random hexamers. immunoSEQ multiplex PCR amplified TCR beta CDR3 across 54 Vbeta, 13 Jbeta. TCRdb called the immunoSEQ multiplex PCR reads again in MiXCR, with one record for every CDR3 protein. The sample lists 150,000 to 200,000 distinct CDR3 sequences, roughly 95% occurring once. CD8+ and CD4+ T cells were negatively isolated; TEMRA cells were FACS-enriched. Study outcomes and limitations: The relatively small number of individuals in the TCR sequencing and HLA analysis was acknowledged by the study.

Regarding this clonotype: Its target is unknown.

Sequencing was performed on CD4+ T cells from PBMCs. The rearrangement joins TRBV2 to TRBJ1-1; D is undetermined. The receptor's source is a human donor with multiple sclerosis. This chain's CDR3 is CASTNQNTNTEAFF. In DNA form, the CDR3 reads TGTGCCAGCACGAACCAGAATACGAACACTGAAGCTTTCTTT.